These T cell receptor beta chains were read from a single sample in a study of CD8 T cells in ankylosing spondylitis. In TCRdb, the 5' RACE reads were re-called with MiXCR into one record per CDR3 protein. The repertoire holds 55,000 or so distinct CDR3 sequences, with 7.4% as singletons. The sequencing sample was made of blood, either unsorted or a sorted T cell fraction (not recorded which). The origin of the receptors is a female donor with ankylosing spondylitis or in good health (not recorded which). Both conserved end residues are part of each CDR3. D genes are given only for firm matches. Some rows have no size entry. The others give once, few or many, or a class for an expanded clone.

v_gene,j_gene,abundance,d_gene,CDR3aa,CDR3nt
TRBV5-1,TRBJ2-7,many,NA,CASSVDRDTYEQYF,TGCGCCAGCAGCGTGGACCGGGACACCTACGAGCAGTACTTC
TRBV29-1,TRBJ1-1,many,NA,CSVDRAGGEAFF,TGCAGCGTTGACAGGGCCGGTGGTGAAGCTTTCTTT
TRBV29-1,TRBJ1-2,many,TRBD1,CSVGQGGYGYTF,TGCAGCGTTGGACAGGGGGGCTATGGCTACACCTTC
TRBV7-8,TRBJ1-5,many,TRBD1,CASSPRTGEGLGNQPQHF,TGTGCCAGCAGCCCGCGGACAGGGGAAGGCCTAGGCAATCAGCCCCAGCATTTT
TRBV10-3,TRBJ2-1,many,TRBD1,CAITSGTENEQFF,TGTGCCATAACTTCCGGGACAGAGAATGAGCAGTTCTTC
TRBV7-2,TRBJ1-2,many,TRBD1,CASSLGGQGGNYGYTF,TGTGCCAGCAGCTTAGGAGGGCAGGGGGGTAACTATGGCTACACCTTC
TRBV7-9,TRBJ1-1,NA,NA,CASSLTGFPTEAFF,TGTGCCAGCAGTCTTACGGGGTTTCCTACTGAAGCTTTCTTT
TRBV11-2,TRBJ1-1,many,NA,CASSLNRAGLAFF,TGTGCCAGCAGCTTAAATAGGGCAGGGCTAGCTTTCTTT
TRBV5-1,TRBJ2-3,many,NA,CASSLSGGQGTDTQYF,TGCGCCAGCAGCTTGTCCGGGGGGCAGGGGACAGATACGCAGTATTTT
TRBV12-3/TRBV12-4,TRBJ1-1,many,NA,CASSLVEGSENTEAFF,TGTGCCAGCAGTTTAGTGGAGGGAAGTGAGAACACTGAAGCTTTCTTT
TRBV30,TRBJ2-1,many,NA,CAWGRTPGMGEQFF,TGTGCCTGGGGCCGGACCCCTGGGATGGGTGAGCAGTTCTTC
TRBV6-5,TRBJ2-5,NA,TRBD1,CASSYSDRAGETQYF,TGTGCCAGCAGTTACTCAGACAGGGCCGGGGAGACCCAGTACTTC